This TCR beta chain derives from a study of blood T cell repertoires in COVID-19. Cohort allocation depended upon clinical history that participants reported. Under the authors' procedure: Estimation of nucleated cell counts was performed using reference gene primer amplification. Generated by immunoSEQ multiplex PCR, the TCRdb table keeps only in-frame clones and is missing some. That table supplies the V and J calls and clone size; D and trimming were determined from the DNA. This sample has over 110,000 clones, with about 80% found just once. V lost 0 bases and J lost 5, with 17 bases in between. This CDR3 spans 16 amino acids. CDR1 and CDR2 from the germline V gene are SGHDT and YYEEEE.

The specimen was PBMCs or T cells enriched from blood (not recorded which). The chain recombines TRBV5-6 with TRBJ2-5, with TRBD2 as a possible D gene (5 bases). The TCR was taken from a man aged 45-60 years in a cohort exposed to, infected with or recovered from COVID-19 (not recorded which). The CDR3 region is CASSLAETGRRETQYF. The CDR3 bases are TGTGCCAGCAGCTTGGCAGAGACGGGAAGGAGGGAGACCCAGTACTTC.